This passage covers 20 T cell receptor beta chains from one sample sequenced in a study of blood T cells in healthy people across ages. A J-beta primer mix and a sample-barcoded 5' primer were used in a second PCR of about 7 to 12 cycles. A single record per CDR3 protein comes from TCRdb applying MiXCR to the 5' RACE reads. This table has 1 million or so distinct CDR3 sequences, under 30% appearing once. Separately, the same data were catalogued under a study of T cells of mothers and their children.

Sequenced: blood. The receptor set was obtained from a girl between 2 and 10 years old in good health.

The chain uses TRBV7-9 and TRBJ2-2; 7 positions agree with TRBD1. Germline V gene sequence: CDR1 SEHNR, CDR2 FQNEAQ (reference sequence). V trimming: 5 bases; J trimming: 1 base; junction bases outside the gene matches: 4. The CDR3 contains 15 residues. This CDR3 is CASSRRDRNTGELFF. CDR3 sequence (DNA): TGTGCCAGCAGCCGACGGGACAGGAACACCGGGGAGCTGTTTTTT.

This clonotype was seen only a few times. Written as DNA, the CDR3 is TGCAGTGCCGCCTTAAAGGGCGACGAGCAGTACTTC. Residues: CSAALKGDEQYF. This chain joins TRBV20-1 and TRBJ2-7; D unresolved. This CDR3 has 12 residues. Germline-derived CDR1 and CDR2 are DFQATT and SNEGSKA (reference sequence). The germline V and J ends were trimmed by 6 bases and 5 bases, with 14 bases remaining between them.

Only a few counts were recorded for this clonotype. This sequence joins TRBV2 and TRBJ2-3; no definite D call. The CDR3 spans 14 residues. Germline V gives CDR1 SNHLY, CDR2 FYNNEI. Trimming took 8 bases from V and 1 from J, leaving 13 bases between them. The CDR3 loop reads CASADLTRTDTQYF. CDR3 DNA sequence: TGTGCCAGCGCCGACTTAACTCGCACAGATACGCAGTATTTT.

This clonotype was observed a few times. V gene TRBV15 combines with J gene TRBJ2-7; 7 bases map to TRBD2. After removal of 8 bases from V and 5 bases from J, the junction contained 12 bases not matched to a gene. CDR3 size: 14 residues. CDR1 LNHNV and CDR2 YYDKDF come from the germline V gene (reference sequence). The CDR3 here is CATSGGSPQNEQYF. CDR3 in DNA: TGTGCCACCTCGGGAGGATCCCCACAGAACGAGCAGTACTTC. The full variable domain, with the rest looked up from reference TRBV15 and TRBJ2-7, is DAMVIQNPRYQVTQFGKPVTLSCSQTLNHNVMYWYQQKSSQAPKLLFHYYDKDFNNEADTPDNFQSRRPNTSFCFLDIRSPGLGDTAMYLCATSGGSPQNEQYFGPGTRLTVT.

The chain links TRBV5-1 to TRBJ2-5; D call uncertain. The DNA end favors TRBJ2-1, so the J call may be wrong. CDR3 length equals 14 residues. Per germline, CDR1 SGHRS and CDR2 YFSETQ. CDR3 sequence (DNA): TGCGCCAGCAGCCGAGTTTTCCCGGGCAATGAGCAGTTCTTC. Translating gives CASSRVFPGNEQFF.

This clonotype was counted between two and nine times. This chain links TRBV7-3 with TRBJ2-3; D gene ambiguous. V lost 1 base, J lost 6 bases, and 8 bases lay in between. The CDR3 length is 13 residues. Germline V gene lookup returns CDR1 SGHTA and CDR2 FQGTGA. CDR3 sequence reads: CASSLIDSDTQYF. DNA for the CDR3: TGTGCCAGCAGCTTAATTGATTCCGATACGCAGTATTTT.

V usage is TRBV5-1 and J usage is TRBJ2-1, with TRBD2 matching 7 bases. The CDR3 is 14 residues long. Germline CDR1 SGHRS, CDR2 YFSETQ. The trim removed 5 bases at V and 6 bases at J, leaving 8 bases unmatched. The CDR3 sequence is CASRVGGPTNEQFF. CDR3 bases: TGCGCCAGCAGGGTGGGAGGGCCGACCAATGAGCAGTTCTTC. The full variable domain, in which reference TRBV5-1 and TRBJ2-1 provide the parts outside the CDR3, is KAGVTQTPRYLIKTRGQQVTLSCSPISGHRSVSWYQQTPGQGLQFLFEYFSETQRNKGNFPGRFSGRQFSNSRSEMNVSTLELGDSALYLCASRVGGPTNEQFFGPGTRLTVL.

Notes on this clonotype: Germline is not matched at one junction end, which may reflect a read error. V and J are TRBV25-1 and TRBJ1-1, with a possible D match to TRBD1 (6 bases). The germline CDR1 and CDR2 sequences are MGHDK and SYGVNS. The CDR3 sequence is 13 residues long. For the CDR3, the DNA is TGTGCCAGCGGTGACAGGTCGAACACTGAAGCTTTCTTT. Translated, it gives CASGDRSNTEAFF.

V gene TRBV7-9 combines with J gene TRBJ1-2; 7 nucleotides agree with TRBD1. J lost 4 bases, V lost 5 bases, and 7 bases had no gene match. The CDR3 is 14 residues long. Germline CDR1 and CDR2: SEHNR and FQNEAQ (reference sequence). CDR3 nucleotide sequence: TGTGCCAGCAGCCCGCAAGGGGGCGGCTATGGCTACACCTTC. It yields the protein CASSPQGGGYGYTF.

The V and J genes are TRBV9 and TRBJ2-3; D possibly corresponds to TRBD2 (6 bases). Trimming cost V 0 bases and J 0 bases, with 17 bases left between them. This CDR3 comprises 18 residues. Germline lookup yields CDR1 SGDLS and CDR2 YYNGEE. The chain's CDR3 is CASSVAIMDYTSTDTQYF. The CDR3 DNA reads TGTGCCAGCAGCGTAGCTATCATGGACTACACTAGCACAGATACGCAGTATTTT.

V and J are TRBV10-3 and TRBJ1-2; no clear D. CDR3 length equals 14 residues. The germline V and J ends were trimmed by 4 bases and 1 base, with 10 bases remaining between them. Germline assignment: CDR1 ENHRY and CDR2 SYGVKD. The CDR3 DNA reads as TGTGCCATCAGTGGAGGGCGAGATAACTATGGCTACACCTTC. Translated: CAISGGRDNYGYTF.

This clonotype was found a few times. This CDR3 is CASSSGAKNNSPLHF. In DNA form, the CDR3 reads TGTGCCAGCAGCTCGGGTGCGAAGAATAATTCACCCCTCCACTTT. The rearrangement joins TRBV5-6 to TRBJ1-6; no reliable D call. Deletions cut 3 bases from V and 5 bases from J, with 12 bases between. Germline CDR1 and CDR2: SGHDT and YYEEEE. The CDR3 spans 15 residues.

The chain couples TRBV29-1 to TRBJ2-6; 8 bases align to TRBD1. There are 15 residues in the CDR3. Germline V lookup: CDR1 SQVTM, CDR2 ANQGSEA. V gave up 0 bases and J gave up 4 bases; unmatched junction bases: 2. CDR3 nucleotides: TGCAGCGTTGAAGACAGGGGGCTCGGGGCCAACGTCCTGACTTTC. Its translation: CSVEDRGLGANVLTF.

The CDR3 sequence is CASSLARWGGYTF. CDR3 nucleotide sequence: TGCGCCAGCAGCTTGGCCCGGTGGGGAGGCTACACCTTC. The gene calls are TRBV5-1 and TRBJ1-2, with D hard to call. This CDR3 has 13 amino acids. The germline V and J ends were trimmed by 0 bases and 8 bases, with 11 bases remaining between them. Per the germline V gene, CDR1 is SGHRS and CDR2 is YFSETQ.

The chain carries TRBV5-6 and TRBJ2-1; D is possibly TRBD1 or TRBD2 (5 bases each). Germline V gene lookup returns CDR1 SGHDT and CDR2 YYEEEE. The CDR3 contains 18 residues. The V end was cut by 0 bases, the J end by 0 bases, with 16 bases between. The CDR3 loop is CASSLGGSGHSSYNEQFF. The CDR3, as DNA: TGTGCCAGCAGCTTGGGGGGGTCCGGGCATAGCTCCTACAATGAGCAGTTCTTC. The entire variable domain, with the rest obtained from reference TRBV5-6 and TRBJ2-1, is as follows: DAGVTQSPTHLIKTRGQQVTLRCSPKSGHDTVSWYQQALGQGPQFIFQYYEEEERQRGNFPDRFSGHQFPNYSSELNVNALLLGDSALYLCASSLGGSGHSSYNEQFFGPGTRLTVL.

This clonotype was counted between two and nine times. V usage is TRBV4-2 and J usage is TRBJ1-2, with 7 bases that match TRBD1. The CDR3 has 16 residues. Unmatched junction bases numbered 12, after V lost 4 bases and J lost 4 bases. The germline V gene has CDR1 LGHNA and CDR2 YNFKEQ. The CDR3 nucleotides read TGTGCCAGCAGCCGACATCCTACGACAGGGTTCTATGGCTACACCTTC. It codes for CASSRHPTTGFYGYTF.

Comments on this clonotype: The junction differs from germline at one of its ends, possibly a read error. J is TRBJ2-7 and V is TRBV29-1, with TRBD2 matching over 8 bases. The germline gives CDR1 SQVTM, CDR2 ANQGSEA. The CDR3 has 14 amino acids. CDR3 nucleotides: TGCACCGTTGTGTCTAGCGGGCTAACCTACGAGCAGTACTTC. Its translation is CTVVSSGLTYEQYF.

The rearrangement joins TRBV30 to TRBJ2-1; no clear D. Trimming left V 2 bases short and J 3 bases short, with 11 bases between. In germline, CDR1 is GTSNPN, CDR2 SVGIG (reference sequence). The CDR3 contains 14 residues. The CDR3 loop is CAWSPNTDYNEQFF. CDR3 nucleotide sequence: TGTGCCTGGAGTCCAAACACGGACTACAATGAGCAGTTCTTC.

The chain links TRBV12-5 to TRBJ2-7, with 11 positions matching TRBD2. The end of the DNA is better explained by TRBJ2-1, so the J call may be wrong. The CDR3 has 16 residues. CDR1 and CDR2 from the germline V gene are LGHNT and FRNRAP. CDR3 sequence reads: CASGMTAGLADNEQFF. CDR3 sequence (DNA): TGTGCTAGTGGCATGACAGCGGGACTAGCGGACAATGAGCAGTTCTTC.

This clonotype was seen more than once but under ten times. This chain joins TRBV28 and TRBJ2-1; 7 bases fit TRBD1. This CDR3 is built from 14 residues. Germline V CDR1 and CDR2: MDHEN, SYDVKM. J was trimmed by 3 bases and V by 2 bases; bases with no gene match: 1. This CDR3 reads CASSLRGLYNEQFF. CDR3 coding DNA: TGTGCCAGCAGTTTAAGGGGGCTCTACAATGAGCAGTTCTTC.